A single sample gave rise to the 10 T cell receptor beta chains below, sequenced in a study of OX40 agonist ivuxolimab in advanced cancers. Assay: immunoSEQ multiplex PCR; the TCRdb copy retains only in-frame clones and omits some. The sample consists of approximately 79,000 clones, around 87% of them appearing once. The material sequenced was CD4+ or CD8+ T cells sorted from blood, taken in a trial of the OX40 agonist ivuxolimab. The receptors were sampled from an adult with an advanced solid tumor such as melanoma, head and neck, liver or kidney cancer.

This CDR3 reads CASSSGTAAYEQYF. The DNA of the CDR3 is TGCGCCAGCAGCTCCGGGACAGCAGCCTACGAGCAGTACTTC. The chain couples TRBV5-1 to TRBJ2-7; 7 bases line up with TRBD1. V dropped 3 bases and J dropped 2; count of bases not matched to a gene: 5. Germline V lookup: CDR1 SGHRS, CDR2 YFSETQ. The CDR3 runs to 14 residues.

This chain links TRBV12-5 with TRBJ2-5; unclear D gene. Per germline, CDR1 LGHNT and CDR2 FRNRAP. The CDR3 has 14 amino acids. V lost 5 bases and J 7 bases, leaving 17 bases between the germline ends. The CDR3 DNA follows: TGTGCTAGTGGTACTTGGACCAGCGCAGGGACCCAGTACTTC. Amino acid sequence: CASGTWTSAGTQYF.

This CDR3 reads CASSVGEIWSTDTQYF. The DNA of the CDR3 is TGTGCCAGCAGCGTGGGGGAGATATGGAGCACAGATACGCAGTATTTT. The chain employs TRBV9 and TRBJ2-3; D is perhaps TRBD1 or TRBD2 (5 bases each). V gave up 2 bases and J gave up 0 bases, with 13 bases separating them. The CDR3 has 16 amino acids. Looked up from germline, CDR1 is SGDLS and CDR2 is YYNGEE.

The genes are TRBV11-3 and TRBJ2-3; perhaps D is TRBD1 or TRBD2 (6 bases each). In germline, CDR1 is SGHNT, CDR2 YENEEA. Trimming cost V 5 bases and J 2 bases, with 11 bases left between them. The CDR3 is made up of 14 amino acids. CDR3 DNA sequence: TGTGCCAGCAGCGGGGGGCCCGCCACAGATACGCAGTATTTT. This translates into CASSGGPATDTQYF.

The chain is built from TRBV7-8 and TRBJ1-3, with a weak D call TRBD1 (5 bases). Germline CDR1 reads SGHVS; CDR2 reads FQNEAQ. The CDR3 contains 15 residues. V shed 5 bases and J shed 0 bases, with 11 bases lying between them. CDR3 region: CASSHRTSSGNTIYF. The CDR3, as DNA: TGTGCCAGCAGCCATCGGACATCCTCTGGAAACACCATATATTTT.

This clone was counted once. The J gene is TRBJ2-5, the V gene TRBV9; D unclear. In germline, CDR1 is SGDLS, CDR2 YYNGEE. With 3 bases removed from V and 2 bases from J, the gap between germline ends came to 8 bases. The CDR3 loop spans 13 amino acids. As DNA, the CDR3 is TGTGCCAGCAGCGCGGACCTACAAGAGACCCAGTACTTC. It is translated as CASSADLQETQYF.

V and J are TRBV7-2 and TRBJ2-3, with 7 nucleotides matching TRBD2. The CDR3 covers 16 residues. Per germline, CDR1 SGHTA and CDR2 FQGNSA. J was trimmed by 2 bases and V by 1 base; bases with no gene match: 6. The CDR3: CASSLGPGGVTDTQYF. For the CDR3, the DNA is TGTGCCAGCAGCTTAGGCCCGGGAGGCGTCACAGATACGCAGTATTTT.

CDR3 sequence reads: CASSFPPPTGNGYTF. The CDR3 DNA is TGTGCCAGCAGCTTCCCGCCCCCGACAGGGAATGGCTACACCTTC. The J gene is TRBJ1-2, the V gene TRBV5-4, with 7 bases matching TRBD1. V was clipped by 2 bases and J by 6 bases; unmatched bases: 10. CDR1 SGHNT and CDR2 YYREEE come from the germline V gene (reference sequence). CDR3 length equals 15 residues. The full variable domain, in which reference TRBV5-4 and TRBJ1-2 provide the parts outside the CDR3, is ETGVTQSPTHLIKTRGQQVTLRCSSQSGHNTVSWYQQALGQGPQFIFQYYREEENGRGNFPPRFSGLQFPNYSSELNVNALELDDSALYLCASSFPPPTGNGYTFGSGTRLTVV.

The chain couples TRBV28 to TRBJ1-1; TRBD1 might be the D (5 bases). V lost 5 bases and J 5 bases, leaving 15 bases between the germline ends. The germline gives CDR1 MDHEN, CDR2 SYDVKM. CDR3 length: 14 residues. CDR3 residues: CASSPPPGGTEAFF. CDR3 in DNA: TGTGCCAGCAGTCCCCCGCCCGGGGGGACTGAAGCTTTCTTT.

The genes are TRBV18 and TRBJ1-1; D may be TRBD1 (6 bases). The V and J ends lost 0 bases and 5 bases respectively, with 10 bases between them. Germline V CDR1 and CDR2: KGHSH, LQKENI. The length of the CDR3 is 14 residues. CDR3 DNA sequence: TGTGCCAGCTCACCACCGTCAGGGGTTACTGAAGCTTTCTTT. Its protein is CASSPPSGVTEAFF.